This section outlines one TCR beta chain sequence together with its context. This entry is derived from a study of blood T cell repertoires in COVID-19. Germline V gene lookup returns CDR1 MNHEY and CDR2 SMNVEV (reference sequence). V lost 2 bases to trimming and J lost 5 bases, with 13 bases between them. The CDR3 sequence is 14 residues long. In the study's own analysis: Estimation of nucleated cell counts relied on the amplification of reference gene primers. Generated by immunoSEQ multiplex PCR, the TCRdb table keeps only in-frame clones and is missing some. The V and J calls and clone size were taken over from that table, and D and trimming were inferred from the DNA. Of around 68,000 clones detected, around 85% appear once; the ten largest clones hold just under 10%.

The clonotype originates from a woman aged 45 to 65 with acute or convalescent COVID-19. The sequencing input was peripheral blood. The chain couples TRBV27 to TRBJ2-7; possibly TRBD1 for D (6 bases). This CDR3 reads CASSLTGFSDEQYF. CDR3 sequence (DNA): TGTGCCAGCAGTTTAACAGGGTTTTCGGACGAGCAGTACTTC.